This record concerns one T cell receptor (beta chain) sequence. Its antigen is currently unknown. The same CDR3 also results from other DNA sequences found in this sample. This entry belongs to a study of shared clonotypes between healthy human individuals. Only in-frame clones appear in the TCRdb table, and some are missing; sequencing was by immunoSEQ multiplex PCR. This sample has 2 million to 2.5 million clones, with 92% found just once. Whole-study findings and limits: Memory subsets generally showed smaller estimated richness than naive subsets did.

Adults of Caucasian background living in Nashville, Tennessee made up all donors. CD4+ cells yielded CD45RA+ naive and CD45RA-negative memory subsets. From germline, CDR1 is SGHRS and CDR2 YFSETQ. The junction had 7 bases not matched to a gene; V was cut back by 8 bases and J by 4 bases. The CDR3 sequence is 14 residues long. The TCR comes from a man in his late teens or twenties in good health. Some clones in this sample may be carry-over from other donors' samples. Sequenced input: naive CD4+ T cells from PBMCs. Subset specified: CD45RA+ positively selected. The chain is built from TRBV5-1 and TRBJ2-5; 11 bases map to TRBD1. Here the CDR3 reads CASTTGTGGETQYF. CDR3 nucleotide sequence: TGCGCCAGTACTACCGGGACAGGGGGAGAGACCCAGTACTTC. Drawing the rest from reference TRBV5-1 and TRBJ2-5, the complete variable domain is KAGVTQTPRYLIKTRGQQVTLSCSPISGHRSVSWYQQTPGQGLQFLFEYFSETQRNKGNFPGRFSGRQFSNSRSEMNVSTLELGDSALYLCASTTGTGGETQYFGPGTRLLVL.